This TCR beta chain appears in the sequencing data of a study of long-term antiretroviral therapy in people with HIV. The study, taken as a whole, reports: No data were available on ART adherence, viral resistance or therapy changes. The data indicate that diversity increased after ART but remained below transplant donor controls.

Sequencing relied on immunoSEQ assay v3.0, run at survey level. The method was immunoSEQ multiplex PCR; TCRdb's version includes in-frame clones alone and lacks a portion of them. The top ten clones hold around 4% of a sample with 15,000 to 25,000 clones, over 80% of them seen once. For this clone: Its antigen is unidentified.

Every donor had one or more pre-ART and two or more post-ART PBMC samples. There were about 1-10 million cryopreserved PBMC in the samples before DNA extraction. V was clipped by 5 bases and J by 2 bases; unmatched bases: 9. The CDR3 contains 15 residues. Looked up from germline, CDR1 is SGHDT and CDR2 is YYEEEE. The sequence was collected from a man aged 18 to 30 with HIV. Sequenced here: unsorted PBMCs, sampled 2.1 years after starting antiretroviral therapy. The V and J genes are TRBV5-6 and TRBJ2-5; 7 bases are shared with TRBD1. The DNA of the CDR3 is TGTGCCAGCAGATGGTGGGGGACAGCACAAGAGACCCAGTACTTC. As protein: CASRWWGTAQETQYF.